The clone carrying this TCR beta chain was detected a few times. Its antigen remains unidentified. Amplification targeted TCR beta CDR3 regions from RNA transcripts. The TCR CDR3 was amplified in a first-round RT-PCR using the HTBI primer set. TCRdb re-derived calls from the multiplex PCR reads in MiXCR, one entry per CDR3 protein. This sample yields under 500,000 distinct CDR3 sequences, of which over 13% are seen a single time; 25% to 30% belongs to the top ten. The V and J ends lost 1 base and 8 bases, in that order; junction bases with no gene match: 5. This CDR3 region has 15 residues. CDR1 is SNHLY and CDR2 is FYNNEI in the germline V gene. The record originates from a study of T cells in Graves' hyperthyroidism and ophthalmopathy. Study findings and constraints: The majority of expanded thyroid clonotypes above 0.001 also appeared in blood. A 13 V-J model separated ophthalmopathy from stable hyperthyroidism.

This receptor was identified in a man aged 45-65 years with Graves' ophthalmopathy. The sequenced material came from blood. The V call is TRBV2, the J call TRBJ2-1, with 10 bases identical to TRBD2. The CDR3 loop is CASSEGLAGADEQFF. In nucleotides, the CDR3 is TGTGCCAGCAGTGAAGGCCTAGCGGGAGCGGATGAGCAGTTCTTC.